This T cell receptor beta chain was recorded in a study of blood T cells in healthy people across ages. This clonotype was seen many times. Sample-barcoded 5' priming and a J-beta primer mix drove a second PCR of about 7 to 12 cycles. TCRdb recomputed calls from the 5' RACE reads with MiXCR, one row per CDR3 protein. The sample lists more than 750,000 distinct CDR3 sequences, 25% to 30% occurring once. The CDR3 runs to 13 residues. V was trimmed by 3 bases and J by 6 bases, leaving 12 bases between them. In addition, the sample was reused for a study of T cells of mothers and their children.

This sequence originates from a woman aged 35 to 49 in good health. Source material: blood. The V and J genes are TRBV12-3 or TRBV12-4 and TRBJ2-7, with D possibly matching TRBD2 (5 bases). CDR3 sequence: CASSFKEVGEQYF. The CDR3 DNA reads as TGTGCCAGCAGTTTTAAGGAGGTCGGCGAGCAGTACTTC.